This record looks at one TCR beta chain sequence and its context. Original processing methods: Amplified reference gene primers provided the basis for estimating nucleated cell counts. The assay was immunoSEQ multiplex PCR, and TCRdb's table has in-frame clones only and misses some. That table supplies the V and J calls and clone size; D and trimming were determined from the DNA. The sample carries 150,000 to 200,000 clones, approximately 88% recorded once. The data are from a study of blood T cell repertoires in COVID-19. Looking at the study overall: T cells, B-cell-depleted T cells, or PBMCs supplied cDNA or gDNA.

Germline CDR1 SEHNR, CDR2 FQNEAQ (reference sequence). The CDR3 loop spans 16 amino acids. Unmatched junction bases numbered 12, after V lost 1 base and J lost 6 bases. The TCR originated in a human donor in a cohort sampled during active COVID-19. The chain employs TRBV7-9 and TRBJ2-7; TRBD1 aligns across 7 bases. Sequencing was done on a sample of peripheral blood. The CDR3 loop reads CASSLVIRDRVLEQYF. The CDR3 coding sequence is TGTGCCAGCAGCTTAGTGATCCGAGACAGGGTGCTCGAGCAGTACTTC.